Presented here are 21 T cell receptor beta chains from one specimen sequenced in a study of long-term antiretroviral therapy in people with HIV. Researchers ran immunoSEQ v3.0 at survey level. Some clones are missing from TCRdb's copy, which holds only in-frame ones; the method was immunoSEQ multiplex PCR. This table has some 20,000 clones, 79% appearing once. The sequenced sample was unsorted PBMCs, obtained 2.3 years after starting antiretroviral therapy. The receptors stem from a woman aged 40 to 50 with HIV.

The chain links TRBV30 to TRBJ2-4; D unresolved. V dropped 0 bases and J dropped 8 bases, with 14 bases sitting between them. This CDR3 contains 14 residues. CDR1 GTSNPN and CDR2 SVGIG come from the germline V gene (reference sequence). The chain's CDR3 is CAWSVDIEVHIQYF. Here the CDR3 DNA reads TGTGCCTGGAGTGTTGATATCGAGGTCCACATTCAGTACTTC.

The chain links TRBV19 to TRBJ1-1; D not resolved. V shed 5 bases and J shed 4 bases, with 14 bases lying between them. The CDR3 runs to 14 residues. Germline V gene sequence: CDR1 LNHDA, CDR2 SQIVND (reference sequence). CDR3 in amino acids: CASSPTAGSTEAFF. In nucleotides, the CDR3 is TGTGCCAGTAGTCCTACTGCCGGGTCCACTGAAGCTTTCTTT.

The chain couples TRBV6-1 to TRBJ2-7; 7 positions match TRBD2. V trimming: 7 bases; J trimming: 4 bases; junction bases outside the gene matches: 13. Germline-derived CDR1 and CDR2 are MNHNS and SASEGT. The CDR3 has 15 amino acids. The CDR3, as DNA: TGTGCCAGCAAACCCCGGGAGGAAGCCTCTTACGAGCAGTACTTC. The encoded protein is CASKPREEASYEQYF.

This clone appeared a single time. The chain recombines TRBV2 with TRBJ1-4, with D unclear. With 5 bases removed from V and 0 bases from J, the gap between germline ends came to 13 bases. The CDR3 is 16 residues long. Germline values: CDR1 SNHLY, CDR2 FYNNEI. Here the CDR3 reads CASSRSYTATNEKLFF. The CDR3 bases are TGTGCCAGCAGTCGTTCGTACACTGCAACTAATGAAAAACTGTTTTTT.

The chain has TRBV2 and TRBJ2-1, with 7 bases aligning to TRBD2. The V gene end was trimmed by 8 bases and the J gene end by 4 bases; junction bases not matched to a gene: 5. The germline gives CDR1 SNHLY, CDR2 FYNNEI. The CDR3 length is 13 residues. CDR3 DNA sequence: TGTGCCAGCCTAGCGGAAACTTACAATGAGCAGTTCTTC. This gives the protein CASLAETYNEQFF. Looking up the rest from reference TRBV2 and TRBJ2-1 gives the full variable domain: EPEVTQTPSHQVTQMGQEVILRCVPISNHLYFYWYRQILGQKVEFLVSFYNNEISEKSEIFDDQFSVERPDGSNFTLKIRSTKLEDSAMYFCASLAETYNEQFFGPGTRLTVL.

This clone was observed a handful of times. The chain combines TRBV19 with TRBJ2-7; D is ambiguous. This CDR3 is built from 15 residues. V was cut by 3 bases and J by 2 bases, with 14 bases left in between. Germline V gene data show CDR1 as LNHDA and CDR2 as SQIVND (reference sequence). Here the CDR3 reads CASSITVSAPYEQYF. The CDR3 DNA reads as TGTGCCAGTAGTATTACAGTTTCTGCACCCTACGAGCAGTACTTC.

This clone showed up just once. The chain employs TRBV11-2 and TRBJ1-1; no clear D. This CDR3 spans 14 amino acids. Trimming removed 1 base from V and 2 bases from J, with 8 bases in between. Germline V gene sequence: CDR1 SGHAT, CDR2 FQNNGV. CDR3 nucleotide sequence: TGTGCCAGCAGCTTAGTTCGGGGAAACACTGAAGCTTTCTTT. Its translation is CASSLVRGNTEAFF.

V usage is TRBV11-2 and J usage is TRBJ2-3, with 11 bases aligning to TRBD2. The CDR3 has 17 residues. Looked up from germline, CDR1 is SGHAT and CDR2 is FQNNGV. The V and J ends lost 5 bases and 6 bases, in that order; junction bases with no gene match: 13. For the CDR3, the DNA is TGTGCCAGCAGCGGACCCGGGACTAGCGGAAACAGGGATACGCAGTATTTT. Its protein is CASSGPGTSGNRDTQYF.

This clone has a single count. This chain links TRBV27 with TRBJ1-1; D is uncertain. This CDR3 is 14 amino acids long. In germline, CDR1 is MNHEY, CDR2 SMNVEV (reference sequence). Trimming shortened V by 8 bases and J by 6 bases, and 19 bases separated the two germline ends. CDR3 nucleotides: TGTGCCAGCCTCTCCCATCGGGAAGGCGCTGAAGCTTTCTTT. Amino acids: CASLSHREGAEAFF.

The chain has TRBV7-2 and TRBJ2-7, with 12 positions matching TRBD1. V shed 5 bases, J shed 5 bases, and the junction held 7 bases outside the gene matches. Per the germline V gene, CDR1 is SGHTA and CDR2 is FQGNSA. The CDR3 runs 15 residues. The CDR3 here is CASSQRDRGRDEQYF. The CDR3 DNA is TGTGCCAGCAGCCAGCGGGACAGGGGGCGCGACGAGCAGTACTTC.

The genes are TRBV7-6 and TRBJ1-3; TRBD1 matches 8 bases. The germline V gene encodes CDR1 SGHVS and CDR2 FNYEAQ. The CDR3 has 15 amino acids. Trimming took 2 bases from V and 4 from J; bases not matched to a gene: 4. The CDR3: CASSLQGAGGNTIYF. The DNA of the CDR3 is TGTGCCAGCAGCTTACAGGGGGCTGGAGGAAACACCATATATTTT. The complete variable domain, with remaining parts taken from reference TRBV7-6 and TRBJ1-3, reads GAGVSQSPRYKVTKRGQDVALRCDPISGHVSLYWYRQALGQGPEFLTYFNYEAQQDKSGLPNDRFSAERPEGSISTLTIQRTEQRDSAMYRCASSLQGAGGNTIYFGEGSWLTVV.

CDR3 in amino acids: CASSHGIVATNSPLHF. Written as DNA, the CDR3 is TGTGCCAGCAGCCACGGGATTGTCGCAACAAATTCACCCCTCCACTTT. The rearrangement uses TRBV11-2 and TRBJ1-6; D gene ambiguous. V was clipped by 5 bases and J by 7 bases, with 18 bases between them. The CDR3 is 16 amino acids. From germline, CDR1 is SGHAT and CDR2 FQNNGV.

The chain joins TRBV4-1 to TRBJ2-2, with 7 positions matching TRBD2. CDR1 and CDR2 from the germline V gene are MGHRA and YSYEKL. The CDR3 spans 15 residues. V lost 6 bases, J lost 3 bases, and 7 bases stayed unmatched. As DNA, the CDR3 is TGCGCCAGCAGACGCCAGGGAGGGGACACCGGGGAGCTGTTTTTT. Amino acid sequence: CASRRQGGDTGELFF.

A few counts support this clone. The CDR3 loop reads CASRLVGGSNQPQHF. The DNA for the CDR3 is TGTGCCAGCAGACTCGTGGGGGGGAGCAATCAGCCCCAGCATTTT. V is TRBV6-5 and J is TRBJ1-5; perhaps TRBD1 as D (5 bases). The germline V gene has CDR1 MNHEY and CDR2 SVGAGI. Trimming stripped 6 bases from V and 1 base from J, with 13 bases between. The CDR3 covers 15 residues.

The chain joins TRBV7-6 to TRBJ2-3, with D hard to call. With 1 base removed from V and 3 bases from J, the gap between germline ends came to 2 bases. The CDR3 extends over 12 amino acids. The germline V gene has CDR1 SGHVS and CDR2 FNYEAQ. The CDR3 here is CASSLGTDTQYF. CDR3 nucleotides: TGTGCCAGCAGCTTAGGGACAGATACGCAGTATTTT. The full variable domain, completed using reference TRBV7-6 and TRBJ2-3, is GAGVSQSPRYKVTKRGQDVALRCDPISGHVSLYWYRQALGQGPEFLTYFNYEAQQDKSGLPNDRFSAERPEGSISTLTIQRTEQRDSAMYRCASSLGTDTQYFGPGTRLTVL.

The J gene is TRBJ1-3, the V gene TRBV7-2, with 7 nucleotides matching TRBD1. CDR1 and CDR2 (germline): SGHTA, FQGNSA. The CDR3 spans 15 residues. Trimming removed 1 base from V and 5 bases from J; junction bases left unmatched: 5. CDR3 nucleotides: TGTGCCAGCAGCTTAGGGAGACAGGGCAGAAACACCATATATTTT. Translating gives CASSLGRQGRNTIYF.

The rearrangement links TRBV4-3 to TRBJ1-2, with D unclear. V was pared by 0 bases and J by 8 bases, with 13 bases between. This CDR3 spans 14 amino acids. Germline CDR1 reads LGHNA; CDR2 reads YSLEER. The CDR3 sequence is CASSQEGSLIGYTF. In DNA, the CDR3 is TGCGCCAGCAGCCAAGAAGGTAGCCTAATAGGCTACACCTTC.

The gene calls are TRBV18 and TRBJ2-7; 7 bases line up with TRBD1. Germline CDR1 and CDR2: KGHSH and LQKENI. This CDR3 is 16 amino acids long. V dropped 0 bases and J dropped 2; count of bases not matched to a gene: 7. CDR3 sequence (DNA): TGTGCCAGCTCACCACCGGGCACAGGGGCCCCCTACGAGCAGTACTTC. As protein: CASSPPGTGAPYEQYF.

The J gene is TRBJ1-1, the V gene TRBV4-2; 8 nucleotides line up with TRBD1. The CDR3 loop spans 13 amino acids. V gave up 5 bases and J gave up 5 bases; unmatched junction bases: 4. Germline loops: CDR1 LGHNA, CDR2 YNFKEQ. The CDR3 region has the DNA TGTGCCAGCAGCGATAGGACAGGGACTGAAGCTTTCTTT. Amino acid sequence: CASSDRTGTEAFF.

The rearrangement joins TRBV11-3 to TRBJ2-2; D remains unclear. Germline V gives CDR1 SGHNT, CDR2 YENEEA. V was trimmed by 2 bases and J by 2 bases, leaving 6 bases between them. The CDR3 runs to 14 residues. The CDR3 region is CASSLTTNTGELFF. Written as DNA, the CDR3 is TGTGCCAGCAGCTTAACGACCAACACCGGGGAGCTGTTTTTT.

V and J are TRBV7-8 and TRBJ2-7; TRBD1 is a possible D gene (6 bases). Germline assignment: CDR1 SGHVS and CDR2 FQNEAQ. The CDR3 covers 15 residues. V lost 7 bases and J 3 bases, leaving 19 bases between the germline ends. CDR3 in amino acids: CASNTNRAVVYEQYF. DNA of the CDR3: TGTGCCAGCAACACCAACAGGGCAGTGGTCTACGAGCAGTACTTC.